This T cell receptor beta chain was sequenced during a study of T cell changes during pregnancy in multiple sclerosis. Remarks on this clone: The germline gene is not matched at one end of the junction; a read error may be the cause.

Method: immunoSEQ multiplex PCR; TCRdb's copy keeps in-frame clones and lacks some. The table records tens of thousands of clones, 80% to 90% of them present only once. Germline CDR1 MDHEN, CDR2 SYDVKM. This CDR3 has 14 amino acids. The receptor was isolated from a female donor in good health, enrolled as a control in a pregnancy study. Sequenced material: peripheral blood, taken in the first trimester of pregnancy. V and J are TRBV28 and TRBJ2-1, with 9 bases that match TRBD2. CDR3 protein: CASNLAGAGYEQFF. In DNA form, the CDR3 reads TGTGCCAGCAATTTAGCGGGAGCTGGCTATGAGCAGTTCTTC.